This T cell receptor (beta chain) was profiled in a study of T cells after yellow fever vaccination. Germline V gene data show CDR1 as SEHNR and CDR2 as FQNEAQ (reference sequence). V trimming: 5 bases; J trimming: 0 bases; junction bases outside the gene matches: 5. The CDR3 length is 16 residues. TCRdb re-analysed the 5' RACE reads in MiXCR, keeping a single row per CDR3 protein. The repertoire consists of under 500,000 distinct CDR3 sequences, with around 20% occurring once and the leading ten covering roughly a sixth. The material was PBMCs, obtained before the yellow fever booster vaccination. The receptor comes from a man younger than 30 who received the YFV17D yellow fever vaccine. The chain carries TRBV7-9 and TRBJ1-2, with 11 bases that match TRBD1. CDR3 DNA sequence: TGTGCCAGCAGCCCCCCGGGACAGGGGGCTAACTATGGCTACACCTTC. Protein product: CASSPPGQGANYGYTF.